This is a list of T cell receptor beta chains from one sample in a study of cytomegalovirus exposure and HLA in healthy donors. Libraries were prepared by immunoSEQ multiplex PCR; TCRdb keeps only in-frame clonotypes and omits some of them. This sample yields around 150,000 clones, of which around 84% are seen a single time; more than 2% belongs to the top ten. Sequencing used PBMCs. These receptors came from a man aged 18 to 29 in good health and CMV-seropositive. The CDR3 runs from the conserved cysteine through the conserved F or W. The order of the fields is D gene, J gene, V gene, clone size, CDR3 protein, CDR3 DNA. D genes are given only for firm matches. The size field is filled for only some rows; it gives once, few, many or a size class.

TRBD2	TRBJ2-2	TRBV5-1	-	CASSPGTSGTNTGELFF	TGCGCCAGCAGTCCCGGGACTAGCGGGACGAACACCGGGGAGCTGTTTTTT
TRBD2	TRBJ2-7	TRBV5-1	-	CASSLELAAPYEQYF	TGCGCCAGCAGCTTGGAACTAGCGGCGCCCTACGAGCAGTACTTC
-	TRBJ2-7	TRBV5-8	few	CASSFGNYEQYF	TGTGCCAGCAGCTTTGGCAACTACGAGCAGTACTTC
-	TRBJ2-1	TRBV20-1	-	CSAQAPHEQFF	TGCAGTGCCCAGGCCCCTCATGAGCAGTTCTTC
TRBD2	TRBJ2-1	TRBV6-4	-	CASSQKGAGDPYNEQFF	TGTGCCAGCAGTCAAAAAGGGGCGGGGGATCCCTACAATGAGCAGTTCTTC
TRBD1	TRBJ1-2	TRBV19	-	CASNTQTGEGYTF	TGTGCCAGTAATACCCAGACAGGGGAAGGCTACACCTTC
-	TRBJ1-3	TRBV7-9	-	CASSLGESSGNTIYF	TGTGCCAGCAGCTTAGGGGAGAGCTCTGGAAACACCATATATTTT
TRBD1	TRBJ2-2	TRBV15	-	CATSRVGGSGGIGELFF	TGTGCCACCAGCAGAGTAGGAGGGTCAGGGGGCATCGGGGAGCTGTTTTTT
TRBD2	TRBJ2-1	TRBV5-4	-	CASIKEGGAGGLSYNEQFF	TGTGCCAGCATCAAGGAGGGTGGAGCGGGGGGCCTCTCCTACAATGAGCAGTTCTTC
-	TRBJ1-6	TRBV2	-	CASSEAAGANSPLHF	TGTGCCAGCAGTGAAGCAGCAGGGGCCAATTCACCCCTCCACTTT
-	TRBJ2-3	TRBV5-4	-	CASSLGGVGTDTQYF	TGTGCCAGCAGCTTGGGGGGGGTCGGGACAGATACGCAGTATTTT
-	TRBJ1-1	TRBV14	-	CASSFQKNTEAFF	TGTGCCAGCAGCTTTCAAAAGAACACTGAAGCTTTCTTT
-	TRBJ1-1	TRBV6-5	-	CASSSPGAEAFF	TGTGCCAGCAGTTCCCCAGGCGCTGAAGCTTTCTTT
-	TRBJ2-7	TRBV14	-	CASSQDNRPIYEQYF	TGTGCCAGCAGCCAAGACAACAGGCCCATCTACGAGCAGTACTTC
-	TRBJ2-3	TRBV29-1	-	CSVEGREDTDTQYF	TGCAGCGTTGAAGGGCGGGAAGACACAGATACGCAGTATTTT
TRBD1	TRBJ2-7	TRBV2	-	CASRGQGLYEQYF	TGTGCCAGCAGGGGACAGGGTCTCTACGAGCAGTACTTC
-	TRBJ2-7	TRBV29-1	-	CSARFESYEQYF	TGCAGCGCCCGTTTTGAGTCCTACGAGCAGTACTTC
-	TRBJ1-1	TRBV6-5	once	CASSYSRNTEAFF	TGTGCCAGCAGTTACTCGAGGAACACTGAAGCTTTCTTT
-	TRBJ2-3	TRBV9	once	CASSVEIKSTDTQYF	TGTGCCAGCAGCGTAGAAATAAAGAGTACAGATACGCAGTATTTT
TRBD1	TRBJ1-4	TRBV7-2	-	CASSLSLGQGEEKLFF	TGTGCCAGCAGCTTAAGCCTGGGACAGGGAGAAGAAAAACTGTTTTTT
TRBD1	TRBJ2-1	TRBV7-6	-	CASSTGQGAYNEQFF	TGTGCCAGCAGCACCGGACAGGGGGCGTACAATGAGCAGTTCTTC
TRBD1	TRBJ1-3	TRBV29-1	-	CSVLPTGGSGNTIYF	TGCAGCGTTCTTCCCACAGGGGGCTCTGGAAACACCATATATTTT
TRBD1	TRBJ1-1	TRBV5-1	-	CASSSQGGATEAFF	TGCGCCAGCAGCTCACAGGGGGGTGCAACTGAAGCTTTCTTT
TRBD1	TRBJ1-2	TRBV14	-	CASSLGTVYGYTF	TGTGCCAGCAGCCTTGGGACAGTATATGGCTACACCTTC
-	TRBJ1-1	TRBV28	-	CASRIWAEAFF	TGTGCCAGCAGGATATGGGCAGAGGCTTTCTTT
-	TRBJ1-2	TRBV19	few	CASSKGTGYGYTF	TGTGCCAGTAGTAAGGGTACAGGGTACGGCTACACCTTC
-	TRBJ2-7	TRBV29-1	-	CSVEAGLYEQYF	TGCAGCGTTGAAGCAGGGCTCTACGAGCAGTACTTC
TRBD1	TRBJ1-1	TRBV11-2	once	CASRPEKGGLLNTEAFF	TGTGCCAGCAGACCAGAAAAAGGGGGCTTATTGAACACTGAAGCTTTCTTT
-	TRBJ1-2	TRBV5-6	-	CASSLGPGANYGYTF	TGTGCCAGCAGCTTGGGGCCGGGAGCTAACTATGGCTACACCTTC
-	TRBJ1-2	TRBV29-1	-	CSVVRGTDYGYTF	TGCAGCGTGGTGCGGGGGACTGACTATGGCTACACCTTC
TRBD1	TRBJ2-7	TRBV6-4	-	CAREGDRGSSYEQYF	TGTGCCAGGGAGGGGGACAGGGGTTCTTCCTACGAGCAGTACTTC
-	TRBJ2-2	TRBV11-3	-	CASSFMGRSNTGELFF	TGTGCCAGCAGCTTCATGGGCAGATCGAACACCGGGGAGCTGTTTTTT
TRBD1	TRBJ1-1	TRBV6-1	-	CASSRQGENTEAFF	TGTGCCAGCAGTCGCCAGGGGGAGAACACTGAAGCTTTCTTT
-	TRBJ1-5	TRBV19	-	CASSIELYSNQPQHF	TGTGCCAGTAGTATTGAGCTTTATAGCAATCAGCCCCAGCATTTT
TRBD1	TRBJ1-2	TRBV7-9	-	CASSIIGQAYGYTF	TGTGCCAGCAGTATTATCGGACAGGCCTATGGCTACACCTTC
TRBD1	TRBJ1-6	TRBV30	-	CAWSTPGTGKRWDSPLHF	TGTGCCTGGAGTACCCCCGGGACAGGGAAACGTTGGGATTCACCCCTCCACTTT